Shown below are 21 T cell receptor beta chains from a single sample sequenced in a study of blood T cell repertoires in COVID-19. The assay was immunoSEQ multiplex PCR, and TCRdb's table has in-frame clones only and misses some. The data contain roughly 430,000 clones, 70% to 90% of them singletons. What was sequenced was PBMCs or T cells enriched from blood (not recorded which). These TCRs come from a woman aged 40 to 50 with acute COVID-19.

The V call is TRBV21-1, the J call TRBJ1-2; TRBD1 was called by the table and not checked on the DNA. TRBV21-1 is classified as a pseudogene. The CDR3 is made up of 14 amino acids. CDR3 sequence reads: CASSTKLYRLGYTF. The CDR3 nucleotides are TGTGCCAGCAGCACGAAACTTTACAGGTTAGGCTACACCTTC.

The J gene is TRBJ1-5, the V gene TRBV6-5; D is possibly TRBD1 (6 bases). The CDR3 has 15 residues. The V end lost 5 bases, the J end lost 2 bases, and 13 bases lay between the germline ends. CDR1 and CDR2 (germline): MNHEY, SVGAGI. This CDR3 reads CASSLDSYRNQPQHF. Here the CDR3 DNA reads TGTGCCAGCAGTCTGGACAGTTATCGCAATCAGCCCCAGCATTTT.

This sequence joins TRBV11-2 and TRBJ1-5; 8 bases agree with TRBD1. Germline lookup yields CDR1 SGHAT and CDR2 FQNNGV. The CDR3 runs to 18 residues. With V trimmed by 5 bases and J by 7 bases, 19 bases remained unmatched. This CDR3 is CASSPETGGDPSLQPQHF. The CDR3 DNA sequence: TGTGCCAGCAGCCCGGAAACAGGGGGGGATCCCTCGCTACAGCCCCAGCATTTT.

The chain combines TRBV9 with TRBJ2-7; 9 bases are shared with TRBD1. Trimming at V came to 4 bases and at J to 6 bases, leaving 8 bases not matched to a gene. Germline loops: CDR1 SGDLS, CDR2 YYNGEE. The CDR3 spans 14 residues. The CDR3 loop is CASSLTGGQGEQYF. The CDR3 DNA is TGTGCCAGCAGCCTCACAGGGGGACAGGGCGAGCAGTACTTC.

This rearrangement joins TRBV7-8 to TRBJ2-1, with 13 nucleotides matching TRBD2. Unmatched junction bases numbered 7, after V lost 5 bases and J lost 9 bases. This CDR3 spans 15 amino acids. Germline values: CDR1 SGHVS, CDR2 FQNEAQ. CDR3 coding DNA: TGTGCCAGCAGCCCGACTAGCGGGGGGATCGGTGAGCAGTTCTTC. It yields the protein CASSPTSGGIGEQFF.

This clone was observed a handful of times. V and J are TRBV2 and TRBJ1-1; no clear D. V dropped 5 bases and J dropped 3 bases, with 7 bases sitting between them. Germline CDR1 SNHLY, CDR2 FYNNEI. CDR3 length: 12 residues. As DNA, the CDR3 is TGTGCCAGCAGTATTCTTTACACTGAAGCTTTCTTT. It encodes CASSILYTEAFF.

The gene calls are TRBV7-8 and TRBJ1-1; a weak D match, TRBD1 (5 bases). Trimming stripped 4 bases from V and 4 bases from J, with 16 bases between. This CDR3 contains 15 residues. The germline V gene has CDR1 SGHVS and CDR2 FQNEAQ. The CDR3 sequence: CASSSSEAGLTEAFF. Written as DNA, the CDR3 is TGTGCCAGCAGCTCGTCTGAGGCAGGGCTCACTGAAGCTTTCTTT.

The sample holds one count of this clone. V gene TRBV30 combines with J gene TRBJ1-5; perhaps TRBD1 as D (5 bases). Trimming cost V 2 bases and J 6 bases, with 14 bases left between them. This CDR3 has 14 residues. Germline-derived CDR1 and CDR2 are GTSNPN and SVGIG (reference sequence). The CDR3 reads CAWSLLGPSQPQHF. CDR3 bases: TGTGCCTGGAGTCTGTTGGGGCCAAGTCAGCCCCAGCATTTT. The full variable domain, completed using reference TRBV30 and TRBJ1-5, is SQTIHQWPATLVQPVGSPLSLECTVEGTSNPNLYWYRQAAGRGLQLLFYSVGIGQISSEVPQNLSASRPQDRQFILSSKKLLLSDSGFYLCAWSLLGPSQPQHFGDGTRLSIL.

This clone was seen more than once but under ten times. The V gene is TRBV12-5, the J gene TRBJ1-5; no clear D gene. V shed 1 base and J shed 8 bases, with 9 bases lying between them. Germline CDR1 reads LGHNT; CDR2 reads FRNRAP. The CDR3 extends over 13 amino acids. The CDR3 is CASGLEGDEPQHF. In nucleotides, the CDR3 is TGTGCTAGTGGTTTGGAGGGAGATGAGCCCCAGCATTTT.

The J gene is TRBJ1-4, the V gene TRBV4-1, with 7 bases that match TRBD1. The CDR3 totals 15 residues. J gave up 3 bases and V 0 bases, and 1 base lay outside the gene matches. Germline assignment: CDR1 MGHRA and CDR2 YSYEKL. This CDR3 is CASSQEGQSNEKLFF. The CDR3 nucleotides are TGCGCCAGCAGCCAAGAGGGACAGTCTAATGAAAAACTGTTTTTT.

This clone was seen a single time. The genes are TRBV7-9 and TRBJ1-6, with 12 bases fitting TRBD1. V shed 3 bases, J shed 6 bases, and the junction held 9 bases outside the gene matches. This CDR3 is 18 amino acids long. In germline, CDR1 is SEHNR, CDR2 FQNEAQ (reference sequence). CDR3 protein: CASSLGQGAGKVNSPLHF. The CDR3 nucleotides read TGTGCCAGCAGCTTGGGACAGGGGGCTGGAAAAGTTAATTCACCCCTCCACTTT.

The V call is TRBV27, the J call TRBJ2-6; the D gene is possibly TRBD1 (6 bases). With 2 bases removed from V and 4 bases from J, the gap between germline ends came to 9 bases. Germline values: CDR1 MNHEY, CDR2 SMNVEV (reference sequence). The CDR3 length is 15 residues. The CDR3 reads CASSLQGLGANVLTF. The CDR3 DNA sequence: TGTGCCAGCAGTTTACAGGGGCTCGGGGCCAACGTCCTGACTTTC.

The chain has TRBV5-6 and TRBJ1-3, with D hard to call. Trimming took 1 base from V and 1 from J, leaving 9 bases between them. The V gene's germline CDR1 is SGHDT and CDR2 YYEEEE. The CDR3 sequence is 15 residues long. CDR3 DNA: TGTGCCAGCAGCTTGCGGGATGGTTCTGGAAACACCATATATTTT. The encoded protein is CASSLRDGSGNTIYF.

The chain carries TRBV4-1 and TRBJ2-1, with 11 bases matching TRBD2. V was clipped by 1 base and J by 15 bases; unmatched bases: 14. The germline V gene encodes CDR1 MGHRA and CDR2 YSYEKL. This CDR3 comprises 16 residues. The CDR3 nucleotides are TGCGCCAGCAGCCAAGGTGGGACTAGCGGCTACAAAGATCTGTTCTTC. It encodes CASSQGGTSGYKDLFF.

The chain carries TRBV5-4 and TRBJ2-3; possibly TRBD1 for D (5 bases). The CDR3 has 16 amino acids. V was trimmed by 5 bases and J by 1 base, leaving 17 bases between them. Germline loops: CDR1 SGHNT, CDR2 YYREEE (reference sequence). The DNA of the CDR3 is TGTGCCAGCAGACAGGTCGGGCAGAGCCGCACAGATACGCAGTATTTT. It encodes CASRQVGQSRTDTQYF.

This clone was observed a single time. The chain links TRBV3-1 (or the pseudogene TRBV3-2) to TRBJ1-5; 7 nucleotides line up with TRBD1. V dropped 1 base and J dropped 5; count of bases not matched to a gene: 2. This CDR3 comprises 14 residues. The V gene's germline CDR1 is LGHDT and CDR2 YNNKEL (reference sequence). CDR3 sequence (DNA): TGTGCCAGCAGCCAAGGTCAGGGGGATCAGCCCCAGCATTTT. Amino acid sequence: CASSQGQGDQPQHF.

The table lists this clone with a count of one. The chain recombines TRBV2 with TRBJ1-6; possibly TRBD1 for D (5 bases). Germline assignment: CDR1 SNHLY and CDR2 FYNNEI. This CDR3 spans 19 amino acids. V lost 5 bases to trimming and J lost 0 bases, with 20 bases between them. CDR3 sequence reads: CASSRTPAGASSYNSPLHF. For the CDR3, the DNA is TGTGCCAGCAGTAGGACACCCGCTGGGGCGAGCTCCTATAATTCACCCCTCCACTTT.

The chain has TRBV5-1 and TRBJ2-2, with D maybe TRBD2 (6 bases). Germline V gene lookup returns CDR1 SGHRS and CDR2 YFSETQ. The ends were cut back, 6 bases at V and 1 base at J, with 10 bases in the middle. This CDR3 region has 14 residues. CDR3 coding DNA: TGCGCCAGCACGGGACTTCAGAACACCGGGGAGCTGTTTTTT. Its translation: CASTGLQNTGELFF.

CDR3 nucleotides: TGTGCCAGCAGCCTAACTAGCATCCAAGAGACCCAGTACTTC. This gives the protein CASSLTSIQETQYF. This chain uses TRBV7-9 with TRBJ2-5, with D possibly TRBD2 on 6 matching bases. Germline V CDR1 and CDR2: SEHNR, FQNEAQ (reference sequence). The V end was cut by 5 bases, the J end by 1 base, with 11 bases between. The CDR3 length is 14 residues.

The chain is built from TRBV27 and TRBJ2-3, with TRBD2 as a possible D gene (6 bases). The CDR3 runs to 15 residues. CDR1 is MNHEY, CDR2 SMNVEV, per germline (reference sequence). Trimming pared 3 bases from V and 2 bases from J, leaving 12 bases between. The CDR3 is CASSLGLAITDTQYF. As DNA, the CDR3 is TGTGCCAGCAGTTTGGGGCTAGCGATCACAGATACGCAGTATTTT.

This chain joins TRBV5-1 and TRBJ1-6; 7 bases line up with TRBD1. Per germline, CDR1 SGHRS and CDR2 YFSETQ. With 4 bases clipped from V and 9 bases from J, the junction kept 7 bases outside the gene matches. The CDR3 has 14 residues. DNA of the CDR3: TGCGCCAGCAGCCCGACAGGGATTGGTTCACCCCTCCACTTT. The encoded protein is CASSPTGIGSPLHF. The full variable domain, its missing parts supplied by reference TRBV5-1 and TRBJ1-6, is KAGVTQTPRYLIKTRGQQVTLSCSPISGHRSVSWYQQTPGQGLQFLFEYFSETQRNKGNFPGRFSGRQFSNSRSEMNVSTLELGDSALYLCASSPTGIGSPLHFGNGTRLTVT.